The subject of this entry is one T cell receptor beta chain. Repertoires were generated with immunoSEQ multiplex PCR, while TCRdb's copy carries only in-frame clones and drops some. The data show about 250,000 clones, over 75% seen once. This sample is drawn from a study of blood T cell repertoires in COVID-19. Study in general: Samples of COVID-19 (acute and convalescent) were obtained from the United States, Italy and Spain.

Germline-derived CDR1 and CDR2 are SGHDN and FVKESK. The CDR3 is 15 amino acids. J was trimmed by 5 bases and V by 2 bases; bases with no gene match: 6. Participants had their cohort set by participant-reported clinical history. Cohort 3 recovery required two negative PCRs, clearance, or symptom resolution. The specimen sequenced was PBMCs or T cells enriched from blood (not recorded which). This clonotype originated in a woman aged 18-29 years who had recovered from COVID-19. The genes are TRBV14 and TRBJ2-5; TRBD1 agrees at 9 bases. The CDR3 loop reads CASSQQQGAWETQYF. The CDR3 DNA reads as TGTGCCAGCAGCCAACAACAGGGGGCATGGGAGACCCAGTACTTC.